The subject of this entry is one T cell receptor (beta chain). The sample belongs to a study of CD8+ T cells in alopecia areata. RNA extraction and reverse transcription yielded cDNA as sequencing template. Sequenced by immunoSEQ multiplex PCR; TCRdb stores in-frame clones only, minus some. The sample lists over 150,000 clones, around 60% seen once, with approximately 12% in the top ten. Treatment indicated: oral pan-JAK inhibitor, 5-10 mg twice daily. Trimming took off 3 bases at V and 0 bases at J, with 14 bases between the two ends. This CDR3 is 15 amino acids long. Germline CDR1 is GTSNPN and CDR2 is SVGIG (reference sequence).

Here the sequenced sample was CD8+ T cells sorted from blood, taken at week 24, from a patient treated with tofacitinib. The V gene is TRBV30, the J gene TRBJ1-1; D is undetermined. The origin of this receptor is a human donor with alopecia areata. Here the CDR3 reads CAWSPPEQMNTEAFF. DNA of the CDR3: TGTGCCTGGAGCCCCCCCGAACAGATGAACACTGAAGCTTTCTTT.